This T cell receptor (beta chain) was observed in a study of OX40 agonist ivuxolimab in advanced cancers. Background on the study: Head and neck, renal cell, melanoma or hepatocellular carcinoma were the cancers that dose-escalation patients had.

Study observations and caveats: Partial responders receiving 0.1-3.0 mg/kg showed among the lowest clonal expansion.

To note about this clone: Its antigen is as yet unknown. The sample carries other DNA sequences with the same CDR3.

Germline V lookup: CDR1 SGHDT, CDR2 YYEEEE. This CDR3 is built from 14 residues. Trimming cost V 2 bases and J 0 bases, with 9 bases left between them. This table comes from immunoSEQ multiplex PCR, and its TCRdb copy is limited to in-frame clones, with some not included. The sample shows about 26,000 clones, roughly 90% of them seen only once. This TCR was sampled from an adult with an advanced solid tumor such as melanoma, head and neck, liver or kidney cancer. This sequence joins TRBV5-6 and TRBJ2-7; D may be TRBD1 (6 bases). Sequencing was performed on CD4+ or CD8+ T cells sorted from blood, taken in a trial of the OX40 agonist ivuxolimab. The CDR3 loop reads CASSLGGSSYEQYF. The CDR3 bases are TGTGCCAGCAGCTTAGGGGGTTCCTCCTACGAGCAGTACTTC.